Below, 7 T cell receptor beta chains from the same sample are listed, as sequenced in a study of identical twins' blood T cells. MiXCR, run by TCRdb on the 5' RACE reads, gives a single entry per CDR3 protein. The repertoire consists of roughly 340,000 distinct CDR3 sequences, with 28% occurring once and the leading ten covering around 5.6%. The specimen sequenced was PBMCs. The receptors originated from a woman between 18 and 50 years old in good health.

This clonotype was found a few times. One end of the junction fails to match germline, which may point to a read error. The chain carries TRBV5-1 and TRBJ1-1; D may be TRBD1 (5 bases). CDR1 and CDR2 (germline): SGHRS, YFSETQ. The CDR3 contains 14 residues. CDR3 loop: CASSLGHKNTEAFF. The CDR3 region has the DNA TGTGCCAGCAGCCTAGGACACAAGAACACTGAAGCTTTCTTT.

In its sample, this clonotype was seen a few times. The CDR3 here is CSILGGGTEAFF. The CDR3 region has the DNA TGCAGCATATTAGGGGGGGGGACTGAAGCTTTCTTT. The rearrangement uses TRBV29-1 and TRBJ1-1; weak D call: TRBD1 (6 bases). CDR1 and CDR2 from the germline V gene are SQVTM and ANQGSEA. This CDR3 is built from 12 residues. With 8 bases removed from V and 5 bases from J, the gap between germline ends came to 15 bases.

The J gene is TRBJ1-1, the V gene TRBV7-2; possibly TRBD1 for D (5 bases). Germline CDR1 SGHTA, CDR2 FQGNSA. The CDR3 has 14 amino acids. Trimming removed 4 bases at V and 5 bases at J, with 14 bases between. The CDR3 coding sequence is TGTGCCAGCAGCTCAGGGCCCTGGGGAACTGAAGCTTTCTTT. Its protein product is CASSSGPWGTEAFF.

The table lists this clonotype with many counts. This chain connects TRBV11-2 to TRBJ2-7; D is unclear. The CDR3 length is 13 residues. CDR1 and CDR2 (germline): SGHAT, FQNNGV. V shed 1 base and J shed 3 bases, with 7 bases lying between them. The CDR3 region has the DNA TGTGCCAGCAGCTTAGCTGTCTTCTACGAGCAGTACTTC. The encoded protein is CASSLAVFYEQYF.

This chain connects TRBV20-1 to TRBJ2-1, with 10 bases lining up with TRBD2. In germline, CDR1 is DFQATT, CDR2 SNEGSKA (reference sequence). This CDR3 has 16 residues. Unmatched junction bases numbered 6, after V lost 4 bases and J lost 0 bases. In nucleotides, the CDR3 is TGCAGTGCTACTCCTTCTAGCGGGAGCTCCTACAATGAGCAGTTCTTC. Translating it yields CSATPSSGSSYNEQFF.

The chain joins TRBV12-3 or TRBV12-4 to TRBJ2-7; TRBD2 matches at 9 bases. Trimming removed 3 bases from V and 2 bases from J; junction bases left unmatched: 5. The CDR3 has 15 amino acids. In nucleotides, the CDR3 is TGTGCCAGCAGTTTCGGGCTAGCGGGGCCCTACGAGCAGTACTTC. Its translation is CASSFGLAGPYEQYF.

There are a few counts of this clonotype. J is TRBJ2-7 and V is TRBV6-5; D is perhaps TRBD1 (6 bases). Germline lookup yields CDR1 MNHEY and CDR2 SVGAGI. The CDR3 runs 16 residues. V lost 6 bases to trimming and J lost 7 bases, with 25 bases between them. This CDR3 reads CASRTSQGSLAGEQYF. CDR3 DNA sequence: TGTGCCAGCAGGACGTCTCAGGGGAGTCTCGCGGGTGAGCAGTACTTC.